These T cell receptor beta chains were read from a single sample in a study of T cell repertoires in ileal Crohn's disease. Only in-frame clones appear in the TCRdb table, and some are missing; sequencing was by immunoSEQ multiplex PCR. The sample has 12,000 to 15,000 clones, nearly 90% seen once; the top ten hold roughly 3.3%. Input material: ileal tissue. All receptors come from an adult with Crohn's disease. The CDR3 runs from the conserved cysteine through the conserved F or W. Each record gives: clone size, J gene, V gene, D gene, CDR3 DNA, CDR3 protein. D genes are given only for firm matches. Size tells how often a clone was seen (once, few, many) or the class of an expanded clone, and some rows leave it out.

. | TRBJ1-1 | TRBV7-3 | . | TGTGCCAGCAGCTCCCAGGGTCTCTACGCTGAAGCTTTCTTT | CASSSQGLYAEAFF
. | TRBJ2-7 | TRBV5-4 | . | TGTGCCAGCAGCCCGGTTGAGGGCTACGAGCAGTACTTC | CASSPVEGYEQYF
. | TRBJ2-1 | TRBV9 | TRBD2 | TGTGCCAGCAGCCCACGACTAGCGGGGCGCAATGAGCAGTTCTTC | CASSPRLAGRNEQFF
. | TRBJ1-1 | TRBV11-2 | . | TGTGCCAGCAGCCCTCAGCTGGGGAGGAACACTGAAGCTTTCTTT | CASSPQLGRNTEAFF
. | TRBJ2-1 | TRBV2 | TRBD1 | TGTGCCGGACAGGGTCGACCCTACAATGAGCAGTTCTTC | CAGQGRPYNEQFF
. | TRBJ1-1 | TRBV7-3 | TRBD1 | TGTGCCAGCAGCTCGCAGGGGGAGCCTGAAGCTTTCTTT | CASSSQGEPEAFF
few | TRBJ1-1 | TRBV10-3 | TRBD1 | TGTGCCATCAGTGCCAGACAGGGGAACACTGAAGCTTTCTTT | CAISARQGNTEAFF
once | TRBJ2-7 | TRBV27 | TRBD1 | TGTGCCAGCAGTTTACGACAGGGCTACGAGCAGTACTTC | CASSLRQGYEQYF
once | TRBJ2-6 | TRBV15 | TRBD1 | TGTGCCACCAGCAGACAAACCGGGACAGGCACCTCTGGGGCCAACGTCCTGACTTTC | CATSRQTGTGTSGANVLTF
. | TRBJ2-7 | TRBV6-5 | TRBD2 | TGTGCCAGCAGCCGACTAGCGGGGCTCTCCTACGAGCAGTACTTC | CASSRLAGLSYEQYF
few | TRBJ1-2 | TRBV11-2 | . | TGTGCCAGCAGCTTAGCTACGGAGATGGGCTATGGCTACACCTTC | CASSLATEMGYGYTF
. | TRBJ1-4 | TRBV5-1 | . | TGCGCCAGCAGCTATCTTCCACGGACAGCTTATGATGAAAAACTGTTTTTT | CASSYLPRTAYDEKLFF
. | TRBJ2-7 | TRBV7-3 | . | TGTGCCAGCAGCCGAACTTTAGGGGGCGAGCAGTACTTC | CASSRTLGGEQYF
few | TRBJ2-1 | TRBV7-2 | TRBD2 | TGTGCCAGCAGCCCGAAGACTAGCGGGGGACAGAATGAGCAGTTCTTC | CASSPKTSGGQNEQFF
few | TRBJ1-1 | TRBV2 | . | TGTGCCAGCAGTGAAGCAACAAGCACTGAAGCTTTCTTT | CASSEATSTEAFF
few | TRBJ2-1 | TRBV29-1 | TRBD1 | TGCAGCGTTGAAGGATACGGGGGACAGGGTATATACAATGAGCAGTTCTTC | CSVEGYGGQGIYNEQFF
once | TRBJ2-7 | TRBV6-5 | . | TGTGCCAGCAGTTACTCGAGTGGGCGTCCCTACGAGCAGTACTTC | CASSYSSGRPYEQYF
. | TRBJ2-1 | TRBV19 | . | TGTGCCAGTAGTATAACGGCTAGCAGAAACAATGAGCAGTTCTTC | CASSITASRNNEQFF
. | TRBJ2-5 | TRBV7-7 | TRBD2 | TGTGCCAGCAGCCCTGGGACTAGCGGGACCGGGGCGCAAGAGACCCAGTACTTC | CASSPGTSGTGAQETQYF
. | TRBJ2-5 | TRBV9 | TRBD2 | TGTGCCAGCAGTACCAGACAGGGACTAGCATCCGAGACCCAGTACTTC | CASSTRQGLASETQYF
. | TRBJ1-2 | TRBV6-5 | . | TGTGCCAGCACAGCAGGGGTTAACTATGGCTACACCTTC | CASTAGVNYGYTF
. | TRBJ1-4 | TRBV4-1 | . | TGCGCCAGCAGCCAAGCAGTCCAGGTTACTAATGAAAAACTGTTTTTT | CASSQAVQVTNEKLFF
. | TRBJ2-7 | TRBV9 | . | TGTGCCAGCAGCACTCACGGGGGGGGCGGGACAGAGAGCTACGAGCAGTACTTC | CASSTHGGGGTESYEQYF
once | TRBJ2-7 | TRBV29-1 | TRBD2 | TGCAGCGTTGAACTAGCGGGAGCACACGAGCAGTACTTC | CSVELAGAHEQYF
. | TRBJ2-2 | TRBV18 | . | TGTGCCAGCTCACCACAGAGACTAACGAACACCGGGGAGCTGTTTTTT | CASSPQRLTNTGELFF
once | TRBJ2-1 | TRBV6-5 | TRBD2 | TGTGCCAGCAGGGGAGGACTAGCGGGGGGTGGTGAGCAGTTCTTC | CASRGGLAGGGEQFF
. | TRBJ2-7 | TRBV7-2 | . | TGTGCCAGCAGCTTAGGCCGGCAGGGGAAATCCCTCGCGGATCGAGAGCAGTACTTC | CASSLGRQGKSLADREQYF
large | TRBJ2-2 | TRBV19 | . | TGTGCCACACTGACTGAGAACACCGGGGAGCTGTTTTTT | CATLTENTGELFF
few | TRBJ2-5 | TRBV18 | . | TGTGCCAGCTCACCACCGAGTTTAGAGACCCAGTACTTC | CASSPPSLETQYF
. | TRBJ1-2 | TRBV4-1 | . | TGCGCCAGCAGCCAAGACCGGGACATCCGTGGCTACACCTTC | CASSQDRDIRGYTF
. | TRBJ1-1 | TRBV5-1 | . | TGCGCCAGCAGCCCCGGAGCAGGGGCGAACACTGAAGCTTTCTTT | CASSPGAGANTEAFF
. | TRBJ1-5 | TRBV30 | TRBD1 | TGTGCCTGGAGTGAGGGACAGGGTCGGCAGCCCCAGCATTTT | CAWSEGQGRQPQHF
. | TRBJ2-5 | TRBV10-3 | . | TGTGCCATCGGGACAAGCGGAAATGACAAAGAGACCCAGTACTTC | CAIGTSGNDKETQYF
. | TRBJ2-7 | TRBV12-1 | . | TGTGCCAGCAACGCCCGCGGACAGGGGGACCACGAGCAGTACTTC | CASNARGQGDHEQYF
. | TRBJ1-2 | TRBV29-1 | . | TGCAGCGTTGATCCTGGGGGGGGCAATGGCTACACCTTC | CSVDPGGGNGYTF
. | TRBJ1-6 | TRBV7-2 | TRBD1 | TGTGCCAGCAGCGCCGCCGGGACAGGGACGTCCACCCTCCACTTT | CASSAAGTGTSTLHF
. | TRBJ2-2 | TRBV5-1 | . | TGCGCCAGCAGCTTCGCGGGGTTGGGCGGGGAGCTGTTTTTT | CASSFAGLGGELFF
once | TRBJ1-4 | TRBV19 | TRBD1 | TGTGCCAGTAGTACTGGACAGGGGGTCGGAGCTAATGAAAAACTGTTTTTT | CASSTGQGVGANEKLFF
. | TRBJ2-3 | TRBV7-3 | TRBD2 | TGTGCTAGCAGCCTTAGCGGGGGAACAGATACGCAGTATTTT | CASSLSGGTDTQYF
. | TRBJ2-7 | TRBV7-2 | . | TGTGCCAGCACCCAGACTGGTGGTAGCTACGAGCAGTACTTC | CASTQTGGSYEQYF
. | TRBJ2-5 | TRBV7-3 | TRBD1 | TGTGCCAGCAGTTCGGACAGGGGTCGAGAGACCCAGTACTTC | CASSSDRGRETQYF
once | TRBJ2-2 | TRBV7-3 | . | TGTGCCAGCAGCTTAACGGGCGGGATGAACACCGGGGAGCTGTTTTTT | CASSLTGGMNTGELFF
. | TRBJ2-2 | TRBV7-3 | . | TGTGCCAGCAGCCCCAGAAACTTCGGACAGTCCGGGGAGCTGTTTTTT | CASSPRNFGQSGELFF